Shown below are 6 T cell receptor beta chains from a single sample sequenced in a study of blood T cell repertoires in COVID-19. Assay used: immunoSEQ multiplex PCR; TCRdb lists only in-frame clones, some missing. The table includes over 150,000 clones, less than 85% detected once. The specimen was PBMCs or T cells enriched from blood (not recorded which). All receptors derive from a woman aged 25-40 years who had recovered from COVID-19.

V gene TRBV3-1 (or the pseudogene TRBV3-2) combines with J gene TRBJ2-3; TRBD2 matches at 10 bases. Germline CDR1 reads LGHDT; CDR2 reads YNNKEL (reference sequence). This CDR3 is built from 17 residues. V lost 2 bases to trimming and J lost 1 base; unmatched junction nucleotides: 6. The chain's CDR3 is CASSQRERGGGTDTQYF. The DNA of the CDR3 is TGTGCCAGCAGCCAACGGGAGCGGGGGGGCGGCACAGATACGCAGTATTTT.

The chain joins TRBV25-1 to TRBJ2-3, with 11 nucleotides matching TRBD1. Germline CDR1 reads MGHDK; CDR2 reads SYGVNS. Unmatched junction bases numbered 3, after V lost 8 bases and J lost 5 bases. This CDR3 comprises 13 residues. CDR3 in amino acids: CASGGTGGDTQYF. The DNA of the CDR3 is TGTGCCAGCGGGGGGACAGGGGGAGATACGCAGTATTTT.

This chain joins TRBV20-1 and TRBJ2-7; D may be TRBD1 (6 bases). The CDR3 length is 13 residues. Germline lookup yields CDR1 DFQATT and CDR2 SNEGSKA (reference sequence). V was cut by 3 bases and J by 4 bases, with 13 bases left in between. The CDR3 DNA follows: TGCAGTGCTAGTCCCCAGGGGACGTACGAGCAGTACTTC. Translation gives CSASPQGTYEQYF.

This clone was seen only a few times. The rearrangement uses TRBV5-4 and TRBJ1-1; 7 nucleotides match TRBD1. The V gene end was trimmed by 0 bases and the J gene end by 4 bases; junction bases not matched to a gene: 6. The CDR3 spans 15 residues. Germline V gene sequence: CDR1 SGHNT, CDR2 YYREEE (reference sequence). Here the CDR3 reads CASSLETGRGTEAFF. The CDR3 DNA is TGTGCCAGCAGCTTGGAGACAGGGCGGGGCACTGAAGCTTTCTTT.

This clone was observed a single time. CDR3 amino acids: CASTTVIRYGYTF. The CDR3 DNA is TGTGCCAGCACCACGGTTATCCGCTATGGCTACACCTTC. The V gene is TRBV28, the J gene TRBJ1-2; D is uncertain. This CDR3 has 13 residues. Per germline, CDR1 MDHEN and CDR2 SYDVKM. Trimming pared 7 bases from V and 4 bases from J, leaving 13 bases between.

This chain links TRBV5-4 with TRBJ2-1; 9 bases map to TRBD2. J gave up 7 bases and V 4 bases, and 6 bases lay outside the gene matches. The V gene's germline CDR1 is SGHNT and CDR2 YYREEE (reference sequence). The CDR3 has 14 residues. The CDR3 reads CASSEAGGINEQFF. The CDR3 DNA reads as TGTGCCAGCAGCGAAGCGGGAGGAATAAATGAGCAGTTCTTC.